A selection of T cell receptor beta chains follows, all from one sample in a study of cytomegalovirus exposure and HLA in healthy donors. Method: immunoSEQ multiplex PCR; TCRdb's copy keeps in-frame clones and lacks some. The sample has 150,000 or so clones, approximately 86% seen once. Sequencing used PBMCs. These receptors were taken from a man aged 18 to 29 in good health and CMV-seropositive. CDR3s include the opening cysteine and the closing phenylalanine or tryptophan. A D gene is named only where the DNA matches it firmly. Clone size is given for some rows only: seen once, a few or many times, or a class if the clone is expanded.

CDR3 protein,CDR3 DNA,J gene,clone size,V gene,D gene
CASSLGLAATQYF,TGTGCCAGCAGCTTAGGACTAGCGGCGACGCAGTATTTT,TRBJ2-3,.,TRBV7-6,TRBD2
CSTGDEKLFF,TGCAGCACAGGGGACGAAAAACTGTTTTTT,TRBJ1-4,once,TRBV20-1,TRBD1
CASSLGPGRRGETQYF,TGTGCCAGCAGCTTAGGTCCAGGGCGAAGGGGAGAGACCCAGTACTTC,TRBJ2-5,.,TRBV7-2,.
CASSLGLRTDTQYF,TGTGCCAGCAGCTTGGGGTTGCGGACAGATACGCAGTATTTT,TRBJ2-3,.,TRBV5-4,.
CASSPSAAGQGTQYF,TGTGCCAGCAGCCCAAGCGCGGCCGGCCAAGGGACCCAGTACTTC,TRBJ2-5,once,TRBV7-6,.
CASSLLAASTDTQYF,TGTGCCAGCAGCTTACTAGCGGCCAGCACAGATACGCAGTATTTT,TRBJ2-3,.,TRBV7-9,TRBD2
CASSAPRDNSGNTIYF,TGTGCCAGCAGCGCACCCCGGGACAACTCTGGAAACACCATATATTTT,TRBJ1-3,.,TRBV9,.
CSVREDTNTEAFF,TGCAGCGTTCGAGAAGACACGAACACTGAAGCTTTCTTT,TRBJ1-1,.,TRBV29-1,.
CASSDNRGTYEQYF,TGCGCCAGCAGTGATAACAGGGGAACCTACGAGCAGTACTTC,TRBJ2-7,.,TRBV10-2,TRBD1
CASSMRDNSPLHF,TGTGCCAGTAGTATGCGGGATAATTCACCCCTCCACTTT,TRBJ1-6,.,TRBV19,.
CASSPTRGNYGYTF,TGTGCCAGCAGTCCAACCCGCGGTAACTATGGCTACACCTTC,TRBJ1-2,.,TRBV9,.
CASSLSHEQYF,TGTGCCAGCAGCTTGTCTCACGAGCAGTACTTC,TRBJ2-7,once,TRBV5-6,.
CASSLSGTGGWEPQHF,TGTGCCAGTAGTTTATCCGGGACAGGGGGCTGGGAGCCCCAGCATTTT,TRBJ1-5,.,TRBV19,TRBD1
CASSQGTSGGTDTQYF,TGCGCCAGCAGCCAGGGGACTAGCGGGGGTACAGATACGCAGTATTTT,TRBJ2-3,.,TRBV4-1,TRBD2
CASSQGRGAGRTDTQYF,TGCGCCAGCAGCCAGGGGAGAGGGGCGGGACGCACAGATACGCAGTATTTT,TRBJ2-3,.,TRBV4-1,.
CASSLHAWGLAGELFF,TGCGCCAGCAGCCTCCATGCGTGGGGGCTGGCCGGGGAGCTGTTTTTT,TRBJ2-2,.,TRBV4-1,.
CASSQNPPALEGSGANVLTF,TGCGCCAGCAGCCAAAACCCACCCGCACTAGAAGGTTCTGGGGCCAACGTCCTGACTTTC,TRBJ2-6,once,TRBV4-3,.
CASGDRGGGYTF,TGTGCCAGCGGGGACAGGGGTGGAGGCTACACCTTC,TRBJ1-2,.,TRBV27,TRBD1
CASIAKVAGAGGSDTQYF,TGCGCCAGCATTGCAAAGGTAGCGGGAGCCGGCGGATCAGATACGCAGTATTTT,TRBJ2-3,.,TRBV5-1,TRBD2
CATSRAEELGRQPQHF,TGTGCCACCAGCAGAGCGGAGGAGTTGGGCAGGCAGCCCCAGCATTTT,TRBJ1-5,.,TRBV15,.
CASSPPGRGSVNSPLHF,TGTGCCAGCTCACCTCCTGGTCGGGGATCAGTTAATTCACCCCTCCACTTT,TRBJ1-6,.,TRBV18,.
CASSVGPEGSYNEQFF,TGTGCCAGCAGCGTAGGACCCGAGGGCTCCTACAATGAGCAGTTCTTC,TRBJ2-1,.,TRBV9,.
CASSPPSAGGPYNEQFF,TGTGCCAGCTCACCACCGTCAGCAGGGGGCCCTTACAATGAGCAGTTCTTC,TRBJ2-1,once,TRBV18,TRBD1
CASSSAGNYGYTF,TGTGCCAGCAGTTCGGCGGGGAACTATGGCTACACCTTC,TRBJ1-2,.,TRBV6-6,.
CASSYSSDTGELFF,TGTGCCAGCAGTTACAGTAGCGACACCGGGGAGCTGTTTTTT,TRBJ2-2,.,TRBV7-3,.
CASSLSGQGRSTEAFF,TGTGCCAGCAGCTTAAGTGGACAGGGGCGTAGCACTGAAGCTTTCTTT,TRBJ1-1,few,TRBV7-9,TRBD1
CASSTGSGYTF,TGTGCCAGCAGTACGGGAAGCGGCTACACCTTC,TRBJ1-2,.,TRBV6-1,.
CASSRDPGRENTEAFF,TGTGCCAGCAGCCGGGACCCGGGGAGGGAGAACACTGAAGCTTTCTTT,TRBJ1-1,.,TRBV5-4,.
CASSLAGGLAGAETQYF,TGTGCCAGCAGCTTAGCGGGAGGACTAGCGGGAGCAGAGACCCAGTACTTC,TRBJ2-5,.,TRBV7-2,TRBD2
CASSFSLPGGAEQFF,TGTGCCAGCAGTTTTTCACTCCCAGGAGGAGCGGAGCAGTTCTTC,TRBJ2-1,.,TRBV27,.
CASSYSLGQGSQHF,TGTGCCAGCAGTTACTCCCTGGGACAGGGGTCCCAGCATTTT,TRBJ1-5,.,TRBV6-5,TRBD1
CASTSGLAGHNEQFF,TGTGCCAGCACCTCAGGACTAGCGGGCCACAATGAGCAGTTCTTC,TRBJ2-1,.,TRBV6-8,TRBD2
CASSESGSYGYTF,TGCGCCAGCAGTGAGTCAGGGAGCTATGGCTACACCTTC,TRBJ1-2,few,TRBV10-2,.
CASSSDGTESYEQYF,TGTGCCAGCAGCTCGGACGGGACTGAGTCCTACGAGCAGTACTTC,TRBJ2-7,.,TRBV5-8,.
CASSGREGGYTF,TGTGCCAGCAGCGGCCGGGAGGGTGGCTACACCTTC,TRBJ1-2,few,TRBV19,.
CASSIAFGTGELFF,TGTGCCAGTAGTATAGCTTTCGGCACCGGGGAGCTGTTTTTT,TRBJ2-2,.,TRBV19,.
CASSEGYNGNTIYF,TGTGCCAGCAGTGAAGGGTACAATGGAAACACCATATATTTT,TRBJ1-3,.,TRBV2,.
CASSPRGGPYEQYF,TGTGCCAGCTCACCACGCGGGGGGCCCTACGAGCAGTACTTC,TRBJ2-7,.,TRBV18,TRBD2
CASSYLRGGRETQYF,TGTGCCAGCAGTTACTTGCGGGGGGGCCGCGAGACCCAGTACTTC,TRBJ2-5,.,TRBV6-5,TRBD2
CASIGTGNTGELFF,TGTGCCAGCATCGGGACAGGGAACACCGGGGAGCTGTTTTTT,TRBJ2-2,.,TRBV6-5,TRBD1
CASSLSGQSGYTF,TGTGCCAGCAGTTTATCCGGACAAAGTGGCTACACCTTC,TRBJ1-2,.,TRBV27,.
CASSLGGTGRNYGYTF,TGTGCCAGCAGCTTGGGTGGGACAGGCCGTAACTATGGCTACACCTTC,TRBJ1-2,.,TRBV5-5,TRBD1
CASSPFDRAFGYGYTF,TGTGCCAGCTCACCATTTGACAGGGCATTCGGCTATGGCTACACCTTC,TRBJ1-2,.,TRBV18,TRBD1
CASSQSGTGVSYTF,TGTGCCAGCAGCCAATCCGGGACAGGGGTATCCTACACCTTC,TRBJ1-2,.,TRBV4-2,TRBD1
CASSVTGGAGEKLFF,TGTGCCAGCAGCGTCACAGGGGGCGCGGGTGAAAAACTGTTTTTT,TRBJ1-4,once,TRBV9,TRBD1
CASSEGGQGAWQPQHF,TGTGCCAGCAGTGAAGGGGGACAGGGGGCTTGGCAGCCCCAGCATTTT,TRBJ1-5,.,TRBV6-1,TRBD1
CASSYLAGGDETQYF,TGCGCCAGCAGCTATCTAGCGGGGGGTGACGAGACCCAGTACTTC,TRBJ2-5,.,TRBV5-1,TRBD2
CASSPAGSSGANVLTF,TGTGCCAGCAGCCCCGCTGGGAGCTCTGGGGCCAACGTCCTGACTTTC,TRBJ2-6,.,TRBV4-2,.
CASSGQDRGTNYGYTF,TGTGCCAGCAGCGGGCAGGACAGGGGGACTAACTATGGCTACACCTTC,TRBJ1-2,.,TRBV9,TRBD1
CASSFAGGTDTQYF,TGCGCCAGCAGCTTCGCGGGGGGCACAGATACGCAGTATTTT,TRBJ2-3,few,TRBV5-1,TRBD2
CASSLHQGPGGYTF,TGTGCCAGCAGCTTACATCAGGGGCCCGGTGGCTACACCTTC,TRBJ1-2,few,TRBV7-2,.
CASSLSNTEAFF,TGTGCCAGCAGCTTGTCTAACACTGAAGCTTTCTTT,TRBJ1-1,.,TRBV5-4,.
CASGRLATVYNEQFF,TGTGCCAGCGGGAGGCTAGCGACAGTCTACAATGAGCAGTTCTTC,TRBJ2-1,.,TRBV2,.
CASSPRRDEYNEQFF,TGTGCCAGCAGCCCCCGGCGGGACGAATACAATGAGCAGTTCTTC,TRBJ2-1,.,TRBV7-9,.